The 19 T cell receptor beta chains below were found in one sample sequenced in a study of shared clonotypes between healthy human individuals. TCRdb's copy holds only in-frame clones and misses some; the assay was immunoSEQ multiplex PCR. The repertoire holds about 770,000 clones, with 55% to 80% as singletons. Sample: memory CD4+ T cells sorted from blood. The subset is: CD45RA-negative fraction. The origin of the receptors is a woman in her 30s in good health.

The CDR3: CASSQTSGYNYEQYF. The CDR3 DNA reads TGCGCCAGCAGCCAGACTAGCGGGTATAACTACGAGCAGTACTTC. This chain joins TRBV4-1 and TRBJ2-7, with 10 bases matching TRBD2. Trimming removed 3 bases from V and 3 bases from J; junction bases left unmatched: 5. CDR1 is MGHRA and CDR2 is YSYEKL in the germline V gene. The CDR3 sequence is 15 residues long.

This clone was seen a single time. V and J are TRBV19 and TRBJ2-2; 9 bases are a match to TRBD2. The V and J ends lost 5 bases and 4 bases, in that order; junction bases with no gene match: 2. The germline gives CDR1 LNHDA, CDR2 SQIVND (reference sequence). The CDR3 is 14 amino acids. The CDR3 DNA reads TGTGCCAGTAGTGGGACTAGCATCACCGGGGAGCTGTTTTTT. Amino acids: CASSGTSITGELFF.

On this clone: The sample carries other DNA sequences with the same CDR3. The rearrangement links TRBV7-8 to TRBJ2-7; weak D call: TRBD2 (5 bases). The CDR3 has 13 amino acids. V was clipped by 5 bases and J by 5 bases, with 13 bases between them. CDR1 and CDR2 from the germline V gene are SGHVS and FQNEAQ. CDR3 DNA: TGTGCCAGCAGCCGCGACCGGGGAAACGAGCAGTACTTC. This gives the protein CASSRDRGNEQYF.

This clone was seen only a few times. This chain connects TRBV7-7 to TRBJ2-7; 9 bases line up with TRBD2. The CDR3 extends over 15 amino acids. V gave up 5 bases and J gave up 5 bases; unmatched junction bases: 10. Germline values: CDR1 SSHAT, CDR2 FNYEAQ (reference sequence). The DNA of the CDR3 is TGTGCCAGCAGCCCTGGGACTAGCAGTTACGACGAGCAGTACTTC. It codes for CASSPGTSSYDEQYF.

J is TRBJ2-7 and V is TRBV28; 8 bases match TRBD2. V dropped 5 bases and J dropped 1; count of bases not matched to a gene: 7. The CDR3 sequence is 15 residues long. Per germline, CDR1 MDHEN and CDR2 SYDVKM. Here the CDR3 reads CASSKVRGASYEQYF. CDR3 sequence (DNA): TGTGCCAGCAGTAAGGTGCGGGGGGCGTCCTACGAGCAGTACTTC. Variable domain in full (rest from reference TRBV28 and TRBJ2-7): DVKVTQSSRYLVKRTGEKVFLECVQDMDHENMFWYRQDPGLGLRLIYFSYDVKMKEKGDIPEGYSVSREKKERFSLILESASTNQTSMYLCASSKVRGASYEQYFGPGTRLTVT.

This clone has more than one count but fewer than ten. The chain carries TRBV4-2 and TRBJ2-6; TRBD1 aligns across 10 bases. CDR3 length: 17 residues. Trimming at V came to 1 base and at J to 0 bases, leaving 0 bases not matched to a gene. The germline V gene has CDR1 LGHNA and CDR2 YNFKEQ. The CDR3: CASSQGTGGSGANVLTF. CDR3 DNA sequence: TGTGCCAGCAGCCAAGGGACAGGGGGCTCTGGGGCCAACGTCCTGACTTTC.

The CDR3 here is CASTLIGRSSYNEQFF. The DNA for the CDR3 is TGTGCCAGCACCCTGATTGGACGGAGCTCCTACAATGAGCAGTTCTTC. This rearrangement joins TRBV7-8 to TRBJ2-1; D gene ambiguous. Trimming took off 7 bases at V and 0 bases at J, with 16 bases between the two ends. Germline CDR1 is SGHVS and CDR2 is FQNEAQ. CDR3 length equals 16 residues.

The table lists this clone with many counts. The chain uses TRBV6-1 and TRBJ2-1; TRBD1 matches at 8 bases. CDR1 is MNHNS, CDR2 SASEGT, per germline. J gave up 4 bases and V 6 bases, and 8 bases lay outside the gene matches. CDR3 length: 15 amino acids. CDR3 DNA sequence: TGTGCCAGCAGCGCAGGGGGCTGGGGATACAATGAGCAGTTCTTC. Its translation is CASSAGGWGYNEQFF.

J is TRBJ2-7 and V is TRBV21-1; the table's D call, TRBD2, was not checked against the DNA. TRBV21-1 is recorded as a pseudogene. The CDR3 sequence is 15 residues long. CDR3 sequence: CASSESSTVSYEQYF. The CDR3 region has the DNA TGTGCCAGCAGCGAATCTAGCACTGTGAGCTACGAGCAGTACTTC.

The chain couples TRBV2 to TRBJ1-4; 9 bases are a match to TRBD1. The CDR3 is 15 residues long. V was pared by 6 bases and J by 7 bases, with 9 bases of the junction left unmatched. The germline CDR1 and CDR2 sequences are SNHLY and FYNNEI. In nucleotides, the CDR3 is TGTGCCAGCAGGGATACCGGGACAGGGTCTGAAAAACTGTTTTTT. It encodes CASRDTGTGSEKLFF. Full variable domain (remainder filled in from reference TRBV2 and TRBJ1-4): EPEVTQTPSHQVTQMGQEVILRCVPISNHLYFYWYRQILGQKVEFLVSFYNNEISEKSEIFDDQFSVERPDGSNFTLKIRSTKLEDSAMYFCASRDTGTGSEKLFFGSGTQLSVL.

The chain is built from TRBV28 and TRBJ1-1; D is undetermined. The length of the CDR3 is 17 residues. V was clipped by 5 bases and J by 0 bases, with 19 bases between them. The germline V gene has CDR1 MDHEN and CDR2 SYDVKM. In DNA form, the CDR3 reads TGTGCCAGCAGTGCCCTCGACTGGGGAGGTATGAACACTGAAGCTTTCTTT. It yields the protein CASSALDWGGMNTEAFF.

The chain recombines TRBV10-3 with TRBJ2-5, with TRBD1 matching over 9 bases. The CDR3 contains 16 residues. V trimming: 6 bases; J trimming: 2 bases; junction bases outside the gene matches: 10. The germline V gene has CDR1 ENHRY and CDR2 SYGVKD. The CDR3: CAISGTGGPRQETQYF. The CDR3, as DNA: TGTGCCATCAGCGGAACAGGGGGCCCCCGACAAGAGACCCAGTACTTC.

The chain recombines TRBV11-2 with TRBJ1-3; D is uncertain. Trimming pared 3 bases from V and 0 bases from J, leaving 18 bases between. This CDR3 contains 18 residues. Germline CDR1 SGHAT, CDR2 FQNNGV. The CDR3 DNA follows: TGTGCCAGCAGCTTGATGGTCAGGACCGTAAACTCTGGAAACACCATATATTTT. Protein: CASSLMVRTVNSGNTIYF. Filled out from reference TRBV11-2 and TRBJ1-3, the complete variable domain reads EAGVAQSPRYKIIEKRQSVAFWCNPISGHATLYWYQQILGQGPKLLIQFQNNGVVDDSQLPKDRFSAERLKGVDSTLKIQPAKLEDSAVYLCASSLMVRTVNSGNTIYFGEGSWLTVV.

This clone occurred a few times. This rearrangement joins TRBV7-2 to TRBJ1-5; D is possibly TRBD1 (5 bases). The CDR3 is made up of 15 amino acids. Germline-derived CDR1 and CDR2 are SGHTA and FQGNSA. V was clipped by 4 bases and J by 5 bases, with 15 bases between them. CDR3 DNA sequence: TGTGCCAGCAGCTGGCAGAGGGGATCGGATCAGCCCCAGCATTTT. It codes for CASSWQRGSDQPQHF.

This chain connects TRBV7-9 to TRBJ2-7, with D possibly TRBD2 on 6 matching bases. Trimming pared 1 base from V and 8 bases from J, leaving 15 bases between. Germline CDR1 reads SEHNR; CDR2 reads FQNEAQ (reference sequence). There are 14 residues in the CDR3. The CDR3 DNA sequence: TGTGCCAGCAGCTTAGGGGGAGGACCCCTCAAGCAGTACTTC. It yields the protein CASSLGGGPLKQYF.

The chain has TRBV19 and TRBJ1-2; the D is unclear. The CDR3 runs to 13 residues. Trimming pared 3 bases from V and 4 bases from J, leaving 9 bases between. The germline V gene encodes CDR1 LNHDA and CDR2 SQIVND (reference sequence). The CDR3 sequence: CASSISGSYGYTF. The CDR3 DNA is TGTGCCAGTAGTATTTCTGGGAGCTATGGCTACACCTTC.

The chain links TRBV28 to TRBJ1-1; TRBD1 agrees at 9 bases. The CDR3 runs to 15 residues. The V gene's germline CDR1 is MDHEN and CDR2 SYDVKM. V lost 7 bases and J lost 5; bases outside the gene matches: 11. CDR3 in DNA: TGTGCCAGCATCCAAAACGTTGACAGGGGGACTGAAGCTTTCTTT. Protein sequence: CASIQNVDRGTEAFF.

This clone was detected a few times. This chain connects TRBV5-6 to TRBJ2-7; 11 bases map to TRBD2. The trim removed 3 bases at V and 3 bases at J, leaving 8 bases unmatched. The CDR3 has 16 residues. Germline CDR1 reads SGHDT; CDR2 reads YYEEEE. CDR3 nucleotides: TGTGCCAGCAGCTCGGGACCGGGACTAGCGGTCTACGAGCAGTACTTC. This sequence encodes CASSSGPGLAVYEQYF.

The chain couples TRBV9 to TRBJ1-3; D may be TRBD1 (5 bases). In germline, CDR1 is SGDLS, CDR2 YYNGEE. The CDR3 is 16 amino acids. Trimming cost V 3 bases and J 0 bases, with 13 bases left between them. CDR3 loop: CASSGDGVSSGNTIYF. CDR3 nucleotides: TGTGCCAGCAGCGGGGACGGGGTAAGCTCTGGAAACACCATATATTTT.